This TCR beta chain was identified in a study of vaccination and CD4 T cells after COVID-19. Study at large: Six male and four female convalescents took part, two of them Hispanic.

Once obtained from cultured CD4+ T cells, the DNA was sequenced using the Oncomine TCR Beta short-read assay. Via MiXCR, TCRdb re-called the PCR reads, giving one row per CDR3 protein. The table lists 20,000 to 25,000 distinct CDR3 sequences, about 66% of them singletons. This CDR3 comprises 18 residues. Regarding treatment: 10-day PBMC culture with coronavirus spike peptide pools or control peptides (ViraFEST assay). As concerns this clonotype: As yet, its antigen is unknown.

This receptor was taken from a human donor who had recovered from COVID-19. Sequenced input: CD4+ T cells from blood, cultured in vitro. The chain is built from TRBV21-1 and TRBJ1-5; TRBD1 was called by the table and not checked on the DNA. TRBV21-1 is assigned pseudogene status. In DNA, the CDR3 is TGTGCCAGCAGCTCACGGACAGAGGGGGTGACTAGCAATCAGCCCCAGCATTTT. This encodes CASSSRTEGVTSNQPQHF.